The T cell receptor (beta chain) described here comes from a study of patients and donors after allogeneic stem cell transplantation (dated by TCRdb to about 2020). Clipping removes 0 bases from V and 7 bases from J, with 11 as the unmatched junction base count. The germline V gene (reference sequence) yields DFQATT for CDR1 and SNEGSKA for CDR2. Including cysteine and phenylalanine, the CDR3 has 16 amino acids. Only the CDR3 region is kept as DNA, spanning 48 bases read in frame from base 1. Preparation of the library involved RT-PCR. The run used a NextSeq 550. Clones were called with MiXCR by TCRdb after fastp trimmed the public reads at Q25, and only in-frame beta chains were retained. Every entry covers one CDR3 protein and lists the most common genes and DNA from its rows. This sample has roughly 180,000 distinct CDR3 sequences in its table, and less than 45% of those were observed once. The ten largest clonotypes hold 33% of the sample.

On this clonotype: Its antigen specificity is not known. Base-call qualities are not available, and no considerably larger clone is one nucleotide away.

This TCR was sampled from a human donor who was either an allogeneic HSCT recipient or a stem cell or donor lymphocyte infusion donor (not recorded which). It is not recorded whose cells these are; they may come from a transplant donor. Material: blood, either unsorted or a sorted T cell fraction (not recorded which). The chain is encoded by TRBV20-1 joined to TRBJ1-1, and 10 junctional nucleotides match TRBD1. The nucleotide sequence is TGCAGTGCTAGAGATTGGGGACAGGGGAAAGTAGATGAAGCTTTCTTT. It encodes CSARDWGQGKVDEAFF.